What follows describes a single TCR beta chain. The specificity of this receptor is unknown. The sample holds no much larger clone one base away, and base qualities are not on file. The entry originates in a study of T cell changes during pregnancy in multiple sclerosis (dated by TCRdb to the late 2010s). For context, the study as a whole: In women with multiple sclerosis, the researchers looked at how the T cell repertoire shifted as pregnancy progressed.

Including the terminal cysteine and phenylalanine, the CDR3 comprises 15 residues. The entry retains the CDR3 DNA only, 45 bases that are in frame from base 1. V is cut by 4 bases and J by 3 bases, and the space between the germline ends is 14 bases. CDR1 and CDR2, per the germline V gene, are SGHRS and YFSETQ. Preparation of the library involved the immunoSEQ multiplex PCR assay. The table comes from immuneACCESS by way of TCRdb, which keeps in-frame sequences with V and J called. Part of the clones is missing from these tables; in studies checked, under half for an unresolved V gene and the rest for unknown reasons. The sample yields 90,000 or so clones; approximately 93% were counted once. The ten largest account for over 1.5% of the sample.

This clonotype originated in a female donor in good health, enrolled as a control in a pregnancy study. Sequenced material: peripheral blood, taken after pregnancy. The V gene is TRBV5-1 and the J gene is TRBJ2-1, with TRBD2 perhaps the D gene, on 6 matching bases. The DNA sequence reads TGCGCCAGCAGCCGAGGCGGGGTCCTCTACAATGAGCAGTTCTTC. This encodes CASSRGGVLYNEQFF.